The next 14 T cell receptor beta chains were all read from a single sample in a study of blood T cell repertoires in COVID-19. Repertoires were generated with immunoSEQ multiplex PCR, while TCRdb's copy carries only in-frame clones and drops some. The repertoire holds roughly 160,000 clones, about 88% seen once, with more than 0.75% in the top ten. Sample: peripheral blood. These receptors originate from a man aged 18 to 35 with acute or convalescent COVID-19.

V usage is TRBV4-1 and J usage is TRBJ1-1; tentatively, D is TRBD1 (5 bases). Germline CDR1 reads MGHRA; CDR2 reads YSYEKL. The CDR3 contains 16 residues. Deletions cut 6 bases from V and 5 bases from J, with 22 bases between. The CDR3 loop is CASRPGGEGSETEAFF. For the CDR3, the DNA is TGCGCCAGCAGACCCGGAGGGGAGGGGTCGGAGACTGAAGCTTTCTTT.

The chain has TRBV18 and TRBJ1-2; D might be TRBD1 (6 bases). The CDR3 length is 15 residues. Germline V gene data show CDR1 as KGHSH and CDR2 as LQKENI. Trimming removed 6 bases from V and 0 bases from J, with 14 bases in between. CDR3 in amino acids: CASSLAGDPNYGYTF. The CDR3 DNA reads as TGTGCCAGCTCGCTTGCAGGGGACCCTAACTATGGCTACACCTTC.

The chain uses TRBV7-9 and TRBJ1-2; the match to TRBD1 covers 10 bases. The CDR3 contains 14 residues. V was clipped by 2 bases and J by 6 bases; unmatched bases: 3. Germline V gene lookup returns CDR1 SEHNR and CDR2 FQNEAQ (reference sequence). CDR3 bases: TGTGCCAGCAGCTTATCGACAGGGGGCGATGGCTACACCTTC. Its protein product is CASSLSTGGDGYTF. Looking up the rest from reference TRBV7-9 and TRBJ1-2 gives the full variable domain: DTGVSQNPRHKITKRGQNVTFRCDPISEHNRLYWYRQTLGQGPEFLTYFQNEAQLEKSRLLSDRFSAERPKGSFSTLEIQRTEQGDSAMYLCASSLSTGGDGYTFGSGTRLTVV.

The chain is built from TRBV9 and TRBJ1-1; 7 positions match TRBD1. Germline lookup yields CDR1 SGDLS and CDR2 YYNGEE. V shed 4 bases, J shed 4 bases, and the junction held 10 bases outside the gene matches. This CDR3 spans 15 amino acids. As DNA, the CDR3 is TGTGCCAGCAGCCCATACCCAGGGGGTAGCACTGAAGCTTTCTTT. This sequence encodes CASSPYPGGSTEAFF.

The chain recombines TRBV9 with TRBJ2-1; 7 bases agree with TRBD2. This CDR3 spans 20 amino acids. From germline, CDR1 is SGDLS and CDR2 YYNGEE. The junction had 23 bases not matched to a gene; V was cut back by 4 bases and J by 4 bases. CDR3 amino acids: CASSHNPSPPGGGRYNEQFF. In nucleotides, the CDR3 is TGTGCCAGCAGCCACAACCCATCCCCCCCGGGCGGGGGACGTTACAATGAGCAGTTCTTC.

The V gene is TRBV19, the J gene TRBJ1-4, with D perhaps TRBD1 (5 bases). Trimming took off 5 bases at V and 0 bases at J, with 7 bases between the two ends. Germline V CDR1 and CDR2: LNHDA, SQIVND (reference sequence). CDR3 length: 14 residues. CDR3 protein: CASSVQATNEKLFF. The CDR3 coding sequence is TGTGCCAGTAGTGTACAGGCAACTAATGAAAAACTGTTTTTT.

This chain links TRBV28 with TRBJ1-5; D unclear. Germline CDR1 is MDHEN and CDR2 is SYDVKM. The ends were cut back, 3 bases at V and 6 bases at J, with 15 bases in the middle. The CDR3 covers 15 residues. The CDR3 sequence is CASSFGPTRIQPQHF. The CDR3 DNA is TGTGCCAGCAGTTTTGGCCCCACCAGGATTCAGCCCCAGCATTTT.

V gene TRBV19 combines with J gene TRBJ1-2, with a weak D call TRBD1 (6 bases). The V end lost 5 bases, the J end lost 5 bases, and 21 bases lay between the germline ends. The V gene's germline CDR1 is LNHDA and CDR2 SQIVND (reference sequence). The CDR3 sequence is 16 residues long. The DNA for the CDR3 is TGTGCCAGTAGTTCAGGGGAAACGGACCGGACTTATGGCTACACCTTC. Amino acid sequence: CASSSGETDRTYGYTF.

The chain couples TRBV6-5 to TRBJ2-3; no definite D call. Germline V gene sequence: CDR1 MNHEY, CDR2 SVGAGI. Deletions cut 8 bases from V and 4 bases from J, with 7 bases between. The CDR3 loop spans 11 amino acids. Written as DNA, the CDR3 is TGTGCCAGCCAGGCCTCAGATACGCAGTATTTT. It yields the protein CASQASDTQYF.

On this clone itself: The sample carries other DNA sequences with the same CDR3. The V and J genes are TRBV5-1 and TRBJ1-2, with D possibly being TRBD1 (5 bases). V dropped 7 bases and J dropped 4 bases, with 17 bases sitting between them. CDR3 length equals 14 residues. Germline CDR1 and CDR2: SGHRS and YFSETQ. CDR3 residues: CASSGQGGSYGYTF. The DNA for the CDR3 is TGCGCCAGCTCGGGGCAGGGAGGGTCCTATGGCTACACCTTC.

The V call is TRBV19, the J call TRBJ2-7, with TRBD1 as a possible D gene (5 bases). Trimming took off 4 bases at V and 6 bases at J, with 10 bases between the two ends. Germline values: CDR1 LNHDA, CDR2 SQIVND (reference sequence). The length of the CDR3 is 12 residues. The CDR3 reads CASSNGQSEQYV. As DNA, the CDR3 is TGTGCCAGTAGTAATGGACAAAGCGAGCAGTACGTC.

The gene calls are TRBV6-5 and TRBJ1-2, with 9 bases aligning to TRBD1. The V and J ends lost 7 bases and 4 bases, in that order; junction bases with no gene match: 7. From germline, CDR1 is MNHEY and CDR2 SVGAGI. The CDR3 has 14 residues. The CDR3 reads CASITGQGSYGYTF. CDR3 sequence (DNA): TGTGCCAGCATTACGGGACAGGGATCCTATGGCTACACCTTC.

In its sample, this clone was seen once. The genes are TRBV5-5 and TRBJ2-3, with D possibly TRBD1 on 5 matching bases. This CDR3 region has 13 residues. V lost 2 bases and J lost 3, with 7 bases in between. Germline CDR1 and CDR2: SGHKS and YYEKEE (reference sequence). The CDR3 here is CASSFSGTDTQYF. CDR3 sequence (DNA): TGTGCCAGCAGCTTCTCAGGGACAGATACGCAGTATTTT.

V gene TRBV2 combines with J gene TRBJ2-2, with 7 bases that match TRBD2. Germline CDR1 reads SNHLY; CDR2 reads FYNNEI. The CDR3 runs to 20 residues. V shed 5 bases, J shed 1 base, and the junction held 19 bases outside the gene matches. The DNA for the CDR3 is TGTGCCAGCAGTAAGCTACCCACCGGGACTACGGGGATGAACACCGGGGAGCTGTTTTTT. It codes for CASSKLPTGTTGMNTGELFF.